This entry lists 31 T cell receptor beta chains sequenced from one sample in a study of shared clonotypes between healthy human individuals. Using immunoSEQ multiplex PCR, the repertoire was profiled, and TCRdb retains in-frame clones only, with some absent. Altogether 2 million to 2.5 million clones are present, under 97% being singletons, with the ten largest covering roughly 0.13%. Sequenced input: naive CD4+ T cells sorted from blood. As for subset: CD45RA+ positively selected. The receptor set was obtained from a man younger than 30 in good health.

CDR3 in amino acids: CASSLGAGGYSSYEQYF. Written as DNA, the CDR3 is TGTGCCAGCAGCTTGGGGGCGGGAGGTTATAGCTCCTACGAGCAGTACTTC. The rearrangement links TRBV5-6 to TRBJ2-7, with 8 bases aligning to TRBD2. The germline V gene has CDR1 SGHDT and CDR2 YYEEEE. The CDR3 contains 17 residues. J gave up 0 bases and V 0 bases, and 8 bases lay outside the gene matches. Together with reference TRBV5-6 and TRBJ2-7, the CDR3 gives the full variable domain: DAGVTQSPTHLIKTRGQQVTLRCSPKSGHDTVSWYQQALGQGPQFIFQYYEEEERQRGNFPDRFSGHQFPNYSSELNVNALLLGDSALYLCASSLGAGGYSSYEQYFGPGTRLTVT.

This chain joins TRBV2 and TRBJ2-7; D remains ambiguous. CDR1 SNHLY and CDR2 FYNNEI come from the germline V gene. V was trimmed by 6 bases and J by 2 bases, leaving 11 bases between them. The CDR3 is made up of 13 amino acids. For the CDR3, the DNA is TGTGCCAGCAGATTTTCAGACGCCTACGAGCAGTACTTC. Translated, it gives CASRFSDAYEQYF.

The V gene is TRBV2, the J gene TRBJ2-7; 8 bases line up with TRBD1. This CDR3 has 14 amino acids. J lost 6 bases, V lost 6 bases, and 10 bases had no gene match. Germline V lookup: CDR1 SNHLY, CDR2 FYNNEI. In DNA form, the CDR3 reads TGTGCCAGCAGGGGGGATGGGACAGGAGGCGAGCAGTACTTC. Its translation is CASRGDGTGGEQYF.

In its sample, this clone was seen a few times. The chain carries TRBV29-1 and TRBJ2-7; D is perhaps TRBD2 (5 bases). CDR3 length: 13 amino acids. Germline loops: CDR1 SQVTM, CDR2 ANQGSEA. With 4 bases removed from V and 5 bases from J, the gap between germline ends came to 15 bases. In DNA, the CDR3 is TGCAGCGTTGGAACTAGAGTTTCTCACGAGCAGTACTTC. It specifies CSVGTRVSHEQYF.

In the case of this clone: This same CDR3 is encoded by further DNA sequences in the sample. This chain links TRBV5-1 with TRBJ2-5; 9 bases map to TRBD2. CDR3 size: 14 residues. Germline CDR1 and CDR2: SGHRS and YFSETQ. The V and J ends lost 4 bases and 3 bases, in that order; junction bases with no gene match: 4. The CDR3 DNA follows: TGCGCCAGCAGCGGGTTAGCGGGGGAAGAGACCCAGTACTTC. Its translation: CASSGLAGEETQYF.

The CDR3: CASSLKFGTSGTDTQYF. In DNA form, the CDR3 reads TGTGCCAGCAGCTTAAAGTTCGGGACTAGCGGCACAGATACGCAGTATTTT. This sequence joins TRBV7-9 and TRBJ2-3, with TRBD2 matching over 10 bases. The CDR3 runs 17 residues. The V and J ends lost 2 bases and 1 base, in that order; junction bases with no gene match: 6. CDR1 and CDR2 (germline): SEHNR, FQNEAQ (reference sequence).

CDR3 DNA sequence: TGCGCCAGCTCGCGCGGCAGGGGCGAGTACGAGCAGTACTTC. Its translation: CASSRGRGEYEQYF. This chain links TRBV5-1 with TRBJ2-7; the D gene is possibly TRBD1 (6 bases). Between the trimmed V and J ends, which lost 7 bases and 4 bases, there was a span of 18 bases. Germline V gene lookup returns CDR1 SGHRS and CDR2 YFSETQ. This CDR3 is 14 amino acids long.

The chain has TRBV28 and TRBJ2-2; D gene unclear. This CDR3 has 12 amino acids. V lost 9 bases to trimming and J lost 1 base, with 6 bases between them. Germline V gene lookup returns CDR1 MDHEN and CDR2 SYDVKM. The CDR3 spells CASKQNTGELFF. The CDR3 coding sequence is TGTGCCAGTAAACAGAACACCGGGGAGCTGTTTTTT.

The chain recombines TRBV2 with TRBJ1-3; no definite D call. This CDR3 contains 14 residues. V dropped 1 base and J dropped 8 bases, with 12 bases sitting between them. The germline V gene has CDR1 SNHLY and CDR2 FYNNEI. The CDR3 DNA is TGTGCCAGCAGTGAAGGGGTAAAGGGAGACACCATATATTTT. This gives the protein CASSEGVKGDTIYF.

The rearrangement joins TRBV10-3 to TRBJ2-2; 9 positions agree with TRBD2. With 6 bases clipped from V and 1 base from J, the junction kept 6 bases outside the gene matches. Germline V gene lookup returns CDR1 ENHRY and CDR2 SYGVKD. This CDR3 is 16 amino acids long. The CDR3 coding sequence is TGTGCCATCAGGGTAGCGGGGGCCCTGAACACCGGGGAGCTGTTTTTT. Its protein product is CAIRVAGALNTGELFF.

CDR3 residues: CASSSDTGLNREQYF. As DNA, the CDR3 is TGCGCCAGCAGCTCCGATACCGGGTTAAATCGCGAGCAGTACTTC. This rearrangement joins TRBV5-1 to TRBJ2-7; no clear D gene. Trimming removed 3 bases from V and 6 bases from J, with 19 bases in between. Germline-derived CDR1 and CDR2 are SGHRS and YFSETQ. The CDR3 loop spans 15 amino acids.

This chain links TRBV30 with TRBJ2-1; D gene unclear. Germline CDR1 and CDR2: GTSNPN and SVGIG (reference sequence). The CDR3 contains 13 residues. V was shortened by 0 bases and J by 5 bases, with 8 bases between the two germline ends. CDR3: CAWSVGLNNEQFF. DNA for the CDR3: TGTGCCTGGAGTGTAGGGCTCAACAATGAGCAGTTCTTC.

Remarks on this clone: The DNA is left out, because the CDR3 cannot be placed on it with certainty; the CDR3 is given as TCRdb lists it. CDR3 sequence: CASGFGPGQGGYTF. This rearrangement joins TRBV12-5 to TRBJ1-2; no check of the table's D call, TRBD1, against the DNA was made. Germline V gene lookup returns CDR1 LGHNT and CDR2 FRNRAP. The CDR3 has 14 amino acids, counting both end residues.

The chain uses TRBV2 and TRBJ2-5; TRBD2 is a possible D gene (5 bases). Trimming took off 3 bases at V and 1 base at J, with 9 bases between the two ends. CDR1 is SNHLY, CDR2 FYNNEI, per germline. CDR3 length: 14 amino acids. CDR3 in DNA: TGTGCCAGCAGTGAGTCCGGGATCCAAGAGACCCAGTACTTC. Translated: CASSESGIQETQYF.

The CDR3 sequence: CASSSAGTKNSPLHF. The DNA for the CDR3 is TGCGCCAGCAGCTCGGCCGGGACAAAAAATTCACCCCTCCACTTT. The rearrangement joins TRBV5-1 to TRBJ1-6, with a tentative D call TRBD1 (6 bases). This CDR3 is built from 15 residues. The V and J ends lost 3 bases and 7 bases respectively, with 14 bases between them. The germline CDR1 and CDR2 sequences are SGHRS and YFSETQ.

This clone was counted between two and nine times. This chain links TRBV6-1 with TRBJ1-2; D is possibly TRBD1 (6 bases). V gave up 6 bases and J gave up 4 bases, with 15 bases separating them. The CDR3 spans 14 residues. CDR1 and CDR2 from the germline V gene are MNHNS and SASEGT. Here the CDR3 reads CASRLLTGTYGYTF. DNA of the CDR3: TGTGCCAGCAGACTACTGACAGGCACCTATGGCTACACCTTC.

This sequence joins TRBV5-1 and TRBJ2-2, with a possible D match to TRBD1 (6 bases). The V and J ends lost 0 bases and 2 bases respectively, with 8 bases between them. Germline loops: CDR1 SGHRS, CDR2 YFSETQ. This CDR3 has 15 amino acids. CDR3 nucleotides: TGCGCCAGCAGCTTGGGACAGGAAAACACCGGGGAGCTGTTTTTT. Translation: CASSLGQENTGELFF.

The CDR3: CASSRRQADYYEQYF. DNA for the CDR3: TGTGCCAGCAGCAGGAGACAGGCCGACTACTACGAGCAGTACTTC. The V gene is TRBV21-1, the J gene TRBJ2-7; TRBD1 is taken as the D call from the table, unchecked against the DNA. TRBV21-1 is marked as a pseudogene. The CDR3 has 15 amino acids.

The V and J genes are TRBV14 and TRBJ2-1, with D possibly being TRBD1 (6 bases). Trimming took off 6 bases at V and 8 bases at J, with 14 bases between the two ends. The CDR3 is 13 amino acids. Germline CDR1 is SGHDN and CDR2 is FVKESK. The CDR3 region is CASRKQGTDEQFF. The CDR3 DNA reads TGTGCCAGCAGAAAACAGGGTACGGATGAGCAGTTCTTC.

V usage is TRBV4-3 and J usage is TRBJ2-2; D is perhaps TRBD2 (5 bases). CDR3 length equals 14 residues. The V gene's germline CDR1 is LGHNA and CDR2 YSLEER. V shed 0 bases and J shed 6 bases, with 8 bases lying between them. Here the CDR3 DNA reads TGCGCCAGCAGCCAAGAGGGAGTTTCCGGGGAGCTGTTTTTT. Translation: CASSQEGVSGELFF.

This chain joins TRBV7-6 and TRBJ2-3, with 9 bases that match TRBD1. The V and J ends lost 5 bases and 3 bases, in that order; junction bases with no gene match: 9. Germline values: CDR1 SGHVS, CDR2 FNYEAQ. The CDR3 contains 16 residues. CDR3 DNA sequence: TGTGCCAGCAGCAAACCGGGACAGGGAGGAACAGATACGCAGTATTTT. This codes for CASSKPGQGGTDTQYF.

The rearrangement joins TRBV25-1 to TRBJ2-3; D remains ambiguous. The germline gives CDR1 MGHDK, CDR2 SYGVNS. The CDR3 covers 13 residues. V was cut by 7 bases and J by 0 bases, with 8 bases left in between. CDR3 protein: CASKGRSTDTQYF. In DNA, the CDR3 is TGTGCCAGCAAGGGTAGAAGCACAGATACGCAGTATTTT.

The rearrangement uses TRBV6-1 and TRBJ1-2, with D unresolved. Trimming removed 0 bases at V and 4 bases at J, with 12 bases between. The CDR3 has 15 amino acids. In germline, CDR1 is MNHNS, CDR2 SASEGT. CDR3 sequence: CASSEALAPFYGYTF. CDR3 bases: TGTGCCAGCAGTGAAGCGCTAGCCCCTTTCTATGGCTACACCTTC.

This chain connects TRBV18 to TRBJ2-3, with TRBD1 identical over 9 bases. The V segment lost 4 bases and the J segment 9 bases; nucleotides outside the gene matches: 5. This CDR3 has 13 amino acids. The V gene's germline CDR1 is KGHSH and CDR2 LQKENI. CDR3 sequence (DNA): TGTGCCAGCTCACTCGGACAGGGGAGCACGCAGTATTTT. It specifies CASSLGQGSTQYF. The full variable domain, rest sourced from reference TRBV18 and TRBJ2-3, is NAGVMQNPRHLVRRRGQEARLRCSPMKGHSHVYWYRQLPEEGLKFMVYLQKENIIDESGMPKERFSAEFPKEGPSILRIQQVVRGDSAAYFCASSLGQGSTQYFGPGTRLTVL.

The chain combines TRBV5-4 with TRBJ2-5, with 9 nucleotides matching TRBD2. The CDR3 spans 15 residues. The ends lost 0 bases at V and 3 bases at J; junction bases unmatched: 3. Germline V gene lookup returns CDR1 SGHNT and CDR2 YYREEE (reference sequence). DNA of the CDR3: TGTGCCAGCAGCTTGGCGGCTAGCGGGAAAGAGACCCAGTACTTC. Its protein product is CASSLAASGKETQYF.

The chain carries TRBV5-1 and TRBJ1-4; D unclear. The V gene's germline CDR1 is SGHRS and CDR2 YFSETQ. Trimming pared 1 base from V and 7 bases from J, leaving 14 bases between. The CDR3 has 15 residues. The CDR3 nucleotides are TGCGCCAGCAGCTTGCTAAGGACTACGGGTGAAAAACTGTTTTTT. Protein: CASSLLRTTGEKLFF.

The V call is TRBV5-4, the J call TRBJ2-5, with no clear D. Germline V gives CDR1 SGHNT, CDR2 YYREEE (reference sequence). The V end lost 0 bases, the J end lost 1 base, and 10 bases lay between the germline ends. The CDR3 has 15 residues. The CDR3 protein is CASSLAVSLQETQYF. CDR3 in DNA: TGTGCCAGCAGCTTGGCCGTCAGCCTCCAAGAGACCCAGTACTTC.

This rearrangement joins TRBV18 to TRBJ2-3; D may be TRBD1 (6 bases). The CDR3 loop spans 14 amino acids. Deletions cut 3 bases from V and 2 bases from J, with 9 bases between. Germline loops: CDR1 KGHSH, CDR2 LQKENI. The CDR3: CASSPTGPTDTQYF. DNA for the CDR3: TGTGCCAGCTCACCGACAGGCCCCACAGATACGCAGTATTTT.

J is TRBJ2-6 and V is TRBV25-1, with D unresolved. From germline, CDR1 is MGHDK and CDR2 SYGVNS. The length of the CDR3 is 14 residues. V gave up 8 bases and J gave up 1 base, with 9 bases separating them. The CDR3 DNA reads TGTGCCAGCGAAACTACATCTGGGGCCAACGTCCTGACTTTC. Translated, it gives CASETTSGANVLTF.

The chain recombines TRBV11-3 with TRBJ1-1, with no clear D. CDR3 length equals 13 residues. CDR1 is SGHNT, CDR2 YENEEA, per germline. Trimming pared 2 bases from V and 0 bases from J, leaving 4 bases between. The CDR3, as DNA: TGTGCCAGCAGCTTACAGATGAACACTGAAGCTTTCTTT. This gives the protein CASSLQMNTEAFF.

The chain recombines TRBV7-8 with TRBJ2-5; 7 positions match TRBD1. This CDR3 comprises 16 residues. Per germline, CDR1 SGHVS and CDR2 FQNEAQ. The V gene end was trimmed by 6 bases and the J gene end by 5 bases; junction bases not matched to a gene: 15. The CDR3 here is CASRHRQGGIGETQYF. The CDR3 region has the DNA TGTGCCAGCAGGCATAGACAGGGTGGTATCGGGGAGACCCAGTACTTC.